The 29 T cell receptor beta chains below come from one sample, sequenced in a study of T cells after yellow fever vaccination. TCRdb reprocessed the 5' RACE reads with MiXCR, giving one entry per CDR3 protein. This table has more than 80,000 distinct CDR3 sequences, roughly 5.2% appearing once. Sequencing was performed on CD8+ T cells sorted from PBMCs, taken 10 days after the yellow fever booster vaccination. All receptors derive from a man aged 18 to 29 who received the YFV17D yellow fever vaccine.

The CDR3 reads CASSLGLQGARELFF. CDR3 DNA: TGTGCCAGCAGCTTGGGCCTACAGGGGGCCCGGGAGCTGTTTTTT. The chain combines TRBV7-6 with TRBJ2-2; TRBD1 matches 9 bases. Trimming removed 3 bases from V and 9 bases from J; junction bases left unmatched: 8. Germline CDR1 and CDR2: SGHVS and FNYEAQ. This CDR3 is built from 15 residues.

The CDR3 nucleotides are TGTGCCAGCAGTACTGACACTTACGAGCAGTACGTC. Translated: CASSTDTYEQYV. The gene calls are TRBV12-3 or TRBV12-4 and TRBJ2-7; unclear D gene. V gave up 5 bases and J gave up 4 bases, with 9 bases separating them. This CDR3 comprises 12 residues.

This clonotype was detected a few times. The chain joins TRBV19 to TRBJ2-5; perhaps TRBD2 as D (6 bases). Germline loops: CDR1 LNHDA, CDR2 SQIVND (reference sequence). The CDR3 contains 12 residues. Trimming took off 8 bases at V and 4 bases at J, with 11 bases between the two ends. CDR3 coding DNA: TGTGCCAGTCGGGGGAGCGGAGAGACCCAGTACTTC. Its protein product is CASRGSGETQYF.

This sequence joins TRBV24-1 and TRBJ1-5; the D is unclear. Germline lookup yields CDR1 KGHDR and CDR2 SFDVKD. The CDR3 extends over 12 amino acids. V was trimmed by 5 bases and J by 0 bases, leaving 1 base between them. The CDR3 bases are TGTGCCACCAGTGCTAGCAATCAGCCCCAGCATTTT. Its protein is CATSASNQPQHF.

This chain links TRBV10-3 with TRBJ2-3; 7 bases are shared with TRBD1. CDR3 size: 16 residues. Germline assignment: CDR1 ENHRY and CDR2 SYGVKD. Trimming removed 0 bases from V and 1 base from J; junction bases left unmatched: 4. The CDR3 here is CAISESIGTGTDTQYF. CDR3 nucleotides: TGTGCCATCAGTGAGTCTATCGGGACAGGCACAGATACGCAGTATTTT.

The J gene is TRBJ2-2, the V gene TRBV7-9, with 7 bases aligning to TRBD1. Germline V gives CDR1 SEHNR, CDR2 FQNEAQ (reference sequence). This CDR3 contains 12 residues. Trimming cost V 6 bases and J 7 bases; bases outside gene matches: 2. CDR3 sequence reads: CASRGGNGELFF. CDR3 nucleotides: TGTGCCAGCAGAGGGGGCAACGGGGAGCTGTTTTTT.

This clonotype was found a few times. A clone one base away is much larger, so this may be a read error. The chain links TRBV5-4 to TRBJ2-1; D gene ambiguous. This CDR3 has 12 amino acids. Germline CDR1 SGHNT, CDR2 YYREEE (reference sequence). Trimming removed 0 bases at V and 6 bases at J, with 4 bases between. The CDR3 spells CASSLGVNEQFF. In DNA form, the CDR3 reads TGTGCCAGCAGCTTGGGGGTCAATGAGCAGTTCTTC.

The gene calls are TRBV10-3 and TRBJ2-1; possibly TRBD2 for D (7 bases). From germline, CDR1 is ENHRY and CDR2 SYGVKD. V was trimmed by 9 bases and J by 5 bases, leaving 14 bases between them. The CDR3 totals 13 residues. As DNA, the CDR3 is TGTGCCATTACCGGGGGGCGGAACAATGAGCAGTTCTTC. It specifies CAITGGRNNEQFF.

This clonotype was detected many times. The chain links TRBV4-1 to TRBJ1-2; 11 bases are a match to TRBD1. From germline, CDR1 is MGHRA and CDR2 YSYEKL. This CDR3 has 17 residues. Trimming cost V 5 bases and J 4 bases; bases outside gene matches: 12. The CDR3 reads CASSTGQGAGRTYGYTF. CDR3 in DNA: TGCGCCAGCAGCACCGGACAGGGGGCAGGACGGACCTATGGCTACACCTTC.

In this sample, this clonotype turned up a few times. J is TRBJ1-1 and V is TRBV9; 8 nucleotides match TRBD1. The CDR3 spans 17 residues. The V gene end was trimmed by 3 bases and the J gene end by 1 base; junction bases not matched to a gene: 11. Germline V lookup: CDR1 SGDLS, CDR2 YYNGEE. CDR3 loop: CASSGMDRVQGNTEAFF. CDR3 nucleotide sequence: TGTGCCAGCAGCGGAATGGACAGGGTGCAGGGGAACACTGAAGCTTTCTTT.

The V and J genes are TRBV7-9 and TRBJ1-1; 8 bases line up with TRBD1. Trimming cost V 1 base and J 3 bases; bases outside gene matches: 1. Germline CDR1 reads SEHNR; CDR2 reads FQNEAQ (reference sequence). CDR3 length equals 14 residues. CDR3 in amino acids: CASSLGQGHTEAFF. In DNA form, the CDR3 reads TGTGCCAGCAGCTTAGGACAGGGGCACACTGAAGCTTTCTTT.

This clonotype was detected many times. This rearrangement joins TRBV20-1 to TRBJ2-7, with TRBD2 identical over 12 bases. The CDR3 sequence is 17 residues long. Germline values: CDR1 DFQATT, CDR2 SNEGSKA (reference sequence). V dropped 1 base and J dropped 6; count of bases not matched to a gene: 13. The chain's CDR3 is CSARGLAGALGVGEQYF. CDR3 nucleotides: TGCAGTGCTAGAGGACTAGCGGGGGCCTTAGGCGTTGGCGAGCAGTACTTC.

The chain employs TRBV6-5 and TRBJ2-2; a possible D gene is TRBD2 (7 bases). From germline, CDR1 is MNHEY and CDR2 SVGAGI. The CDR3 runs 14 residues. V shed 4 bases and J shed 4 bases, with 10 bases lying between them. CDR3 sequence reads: CASSSGGPTGELFF. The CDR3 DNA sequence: TGTGCCAGCAGTTCCGGGGGGCCCACCGGGGAGCTGTTTTTT.

The CDR3: CASSYDTGSGANVLTF. In DNA, the CDR3 is TGTGCCAGCAGTTACGACACAGGATCTGGGGCCAACGTCCTGACTTTC. The V gene is TRBV6-6, the J gene TRBJ2-6; maybe TRBD1 (5 bases). The CDR3 totals 16 residues. Trimming took off 2 bases at V and 1 base at J, with 9 bases between the two ends. Germline-derived CDR1 and CDR2 are MNHNY and SVGAGI (reference sequence).

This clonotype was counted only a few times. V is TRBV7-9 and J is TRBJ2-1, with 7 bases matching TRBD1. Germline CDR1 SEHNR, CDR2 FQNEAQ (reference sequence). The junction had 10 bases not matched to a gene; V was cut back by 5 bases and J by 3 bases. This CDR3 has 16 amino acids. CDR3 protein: CASSPPSQGVYNEQFF. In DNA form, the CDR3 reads TGTGCCAGCAGCCCTCCGTCCCAGGGGGTCTACAATGAGCAGTTCTTC. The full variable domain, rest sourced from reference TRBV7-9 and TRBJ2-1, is DTGVSQNPRHKITKRGQNVTFRCDPISEHNRLYWYRQTLGQGPEFLTYFQNEAQLEKSRLLSDRFSAERPKGSFSTLEIQRTEQGDSAMYLCASSPPSQGVYNEQFFGPGTRLTVL.

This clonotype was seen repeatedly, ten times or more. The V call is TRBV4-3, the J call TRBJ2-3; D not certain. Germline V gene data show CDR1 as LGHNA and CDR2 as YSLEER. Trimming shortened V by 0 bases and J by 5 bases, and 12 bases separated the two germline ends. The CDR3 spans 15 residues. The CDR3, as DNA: TGCGCCAGCAGCCAAGAGTCCCAAGGTCGAGATACGCAGTATTTT. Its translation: CASSQESQGRDTQYF.

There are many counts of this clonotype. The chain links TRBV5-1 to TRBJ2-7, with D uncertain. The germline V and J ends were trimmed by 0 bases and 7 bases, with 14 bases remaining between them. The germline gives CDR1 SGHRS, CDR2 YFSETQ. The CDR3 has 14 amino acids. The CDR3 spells CASSLAPASREQYV. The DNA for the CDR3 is TGCGCCAGCAGCTTGGCCCCGGCGTCGCGGGAGCAGTACGTC.

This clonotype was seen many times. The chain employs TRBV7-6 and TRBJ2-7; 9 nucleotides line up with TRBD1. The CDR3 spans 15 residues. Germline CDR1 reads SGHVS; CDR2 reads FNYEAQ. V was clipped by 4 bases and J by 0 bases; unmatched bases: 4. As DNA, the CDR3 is TGTGCCAGCAGCTCCGGGACAGGGAGCTCCTACGAGCAGTACTTC. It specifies CASSSGTGSSYEQYF.

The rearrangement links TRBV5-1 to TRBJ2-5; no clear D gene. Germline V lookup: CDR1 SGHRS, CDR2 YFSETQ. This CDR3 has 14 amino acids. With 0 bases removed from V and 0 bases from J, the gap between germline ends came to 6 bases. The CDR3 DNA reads TGCGCCAGCAGCTTGGCAGGATACCAAGAGACCCAGTACTTC. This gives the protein CASSLAGYQETQYF. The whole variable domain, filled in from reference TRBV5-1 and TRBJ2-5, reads KAGVTQTPRYLIKTRGQQVTLSCSPISGHRSVSWYQQTPGQGLQFLFEYFSETQRNKGNFPGRFSGRQFSNSRSEMNVSTLELGDSALYLCASSLAGYQETQYFGPGTRLLVL.

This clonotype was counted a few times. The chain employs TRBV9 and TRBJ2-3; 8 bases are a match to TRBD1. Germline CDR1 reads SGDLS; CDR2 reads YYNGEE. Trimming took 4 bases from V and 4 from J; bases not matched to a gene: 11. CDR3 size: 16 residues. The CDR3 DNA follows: TGTGCCAGCAGCCCCCGGCTAGGACAGGGCGCAGATACGCAGTATTTT. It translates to CASSPRLGQGADTQYF.

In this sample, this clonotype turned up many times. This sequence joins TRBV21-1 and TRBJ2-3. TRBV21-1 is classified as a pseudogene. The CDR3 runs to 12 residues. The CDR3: CASSLDPDTQYF. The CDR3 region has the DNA TGTGCCAGCAGCCTGGACCCAGATACGCAGTATTTT.

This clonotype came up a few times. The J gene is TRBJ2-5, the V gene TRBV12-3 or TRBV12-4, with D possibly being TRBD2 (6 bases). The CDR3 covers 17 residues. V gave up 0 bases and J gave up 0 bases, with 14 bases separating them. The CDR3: CASSLAGAGPNQETQYF. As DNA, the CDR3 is TGTGCCAGCAGTTTAGCCGGGGCGGGGCCCAACCAAGAGACCCAGTACTTC.

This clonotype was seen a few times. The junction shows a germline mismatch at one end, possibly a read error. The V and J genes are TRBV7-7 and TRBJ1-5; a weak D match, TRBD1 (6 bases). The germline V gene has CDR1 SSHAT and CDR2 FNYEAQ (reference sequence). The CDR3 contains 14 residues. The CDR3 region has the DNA TGTGCTAGCAGCTTAGCCCACAGGGCCCAGCCCCAGCATTTT. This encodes CASSLAHRAQPQHF. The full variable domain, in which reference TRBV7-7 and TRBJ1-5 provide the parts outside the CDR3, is GAGVSQSPRYKVTKRGQDVTLRCDPISSHATLYWYQQALGQGPEFLTYFNYEAQPDKSGLPSDRFSAERPEGSISTLTIQRTEQRDSAMYRCASSLAHRAQPQHFGDGTRLSIL.

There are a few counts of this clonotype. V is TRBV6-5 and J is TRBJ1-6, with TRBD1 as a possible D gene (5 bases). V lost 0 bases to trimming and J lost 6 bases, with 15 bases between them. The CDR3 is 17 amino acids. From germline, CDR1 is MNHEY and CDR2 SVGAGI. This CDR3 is CASSYSSGDSFNSPLHF. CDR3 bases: TGTGCCAGCAGTTACTCGAGTGGAGACAGTTTTAATTCACCCCTCCACTTT.

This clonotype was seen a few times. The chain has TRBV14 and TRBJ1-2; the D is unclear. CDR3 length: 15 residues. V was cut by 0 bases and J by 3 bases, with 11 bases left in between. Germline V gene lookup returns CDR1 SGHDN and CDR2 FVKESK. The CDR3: CASSQDYPPYYGYTF. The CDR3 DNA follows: TGTGCCAGCAGCCAAGATTATCCACCCTACTATGGCTACACCTTC. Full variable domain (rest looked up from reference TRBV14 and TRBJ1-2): EAGVTQFPSHSVIEKGQTVTLRCDPISGHDNLYWYRRVMGKEIKFLLHFVKESKQDESGMPNNRFLAERTGGTYSTLKVQPAELEDSGVYFCASSQDYPPYYGYTFGSGTRLTVV.

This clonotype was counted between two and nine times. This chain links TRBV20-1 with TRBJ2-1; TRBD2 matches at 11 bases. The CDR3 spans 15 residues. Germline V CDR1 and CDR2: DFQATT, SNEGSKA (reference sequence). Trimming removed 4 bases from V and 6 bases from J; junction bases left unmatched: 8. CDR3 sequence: CSANSGGAEGNEQFF. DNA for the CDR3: TGCAGTGCTAATAGCGGGGGGGCCGAGGGCAATGAGCAGTTCTTC.

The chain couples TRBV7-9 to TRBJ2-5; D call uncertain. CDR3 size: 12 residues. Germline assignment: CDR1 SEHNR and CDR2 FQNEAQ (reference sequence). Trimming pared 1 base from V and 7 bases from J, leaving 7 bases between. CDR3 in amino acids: CASSLEKGTQYF. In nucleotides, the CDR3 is TGTGCCAGCAGCTTAGAGAAGGGGACCCAGTACTTC. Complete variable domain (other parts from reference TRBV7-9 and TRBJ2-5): DTGVSQNPRHKITKRGQNVTFRCDPISEHNRLYWYRQTLGQGPEFLTYFQNEAQLEKSRLLSDRFSAERPKGSFSTLEIQRTEQGDSAMYLCASSLEKGTQYFGPGTRLLVL.

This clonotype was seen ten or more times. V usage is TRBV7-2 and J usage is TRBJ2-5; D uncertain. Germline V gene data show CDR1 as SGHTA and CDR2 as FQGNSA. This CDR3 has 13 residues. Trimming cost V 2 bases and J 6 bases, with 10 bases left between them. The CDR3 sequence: CASSLKPSQTQYF. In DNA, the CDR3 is TGTGCCAGCAGCTTAAAACCCAGCCAGACCCAGTACTTC.

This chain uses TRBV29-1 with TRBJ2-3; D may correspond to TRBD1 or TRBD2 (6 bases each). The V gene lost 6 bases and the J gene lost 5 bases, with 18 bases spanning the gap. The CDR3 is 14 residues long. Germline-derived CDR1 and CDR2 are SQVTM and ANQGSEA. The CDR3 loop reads CSVNLRGRGDTQYF. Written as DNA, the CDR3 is TGCAGCGTGAACCTGCGGGGCAGGGGAGATACGCAGTATTTT.